The rows below give T cell receptor beta chains drawn from one sample of a study of chemoradiotherapy in HPV16-positive cancers. Measured with immunoSEQ multiplex PCR; TCRdb has only the in-frame clones, and not every one. The data show about 24,000 clones, with more than 75% seen just once and around 5% held by the top ten. Sequencing used blood, obtained from a patient who underwent chemoradiotherapy. The receptors stem from a human donor with HPV-associated anogenital cancer. Each CDR3 is given with its conserved first and last residue. The D gene is left open where the match is weak. Where a row states a size, it is once, few, many or the class of an expanded clone; other rows omit it.

CDR3nt	CDR3aa	j_gene	abundance	d_gene	v_gene
TGTGCCATCAGTGACAGAAACGAGCAGTACTTC	CAISDRNEQYF	TRBJ2-7	-	-	TRBV10-3
TGTGCCAGCAGTACCGATCGGGGGTCCTATGGCTACACCTTC	CASSTDRGSYGYTF	TRBJ1-2	-	-	TRBV6-6
TGTGCCAGCAGCTTGGGGCAGGAGCCGTATAGCAATCAGCCCCAGCATTTT	CASSLGQEPYSNQPQHF	TRBJ1-5	-	-	TRBV5-5
TGTGCCAGCAGCGTAGCAACTGGGGCAGAGACCCAGTACTTC	CASSVATGAETQYF	TRBJ2-5	-	-	TRBV9
TGTGCCAGCAGTAAGACAGGGTCGGGGGGTGAAAAACTGTTTTTT	CASSKTGSGGEKLFF	TRBJ1-4	once	TRBD1	TRBV6-6
TGTGCCAGCAGTGATCGAGGAGCCCTTTACACTGAAGCTTTCTTT	CASSDRGALYTEAFF	TRBJ1-1	-	-	TRBV2
TGTGCCAGCAGTGAAACCACAAGGGTTAATTCACCCCTCCACTTT	CASSETTRVNSPLHF	TRBJ1-6	-	-	TRBV6-1
TGCGCCAGCAGTGGGGGGGCCTTCTCTGGAAACACCATATATTTT	CASSGGAFSGNTIYF	TRBJ1-3	once	-	TRBV4-1
TGCGCCAGCAGTCACCCGAGGGGGTTGGGGAACATTCAGTACTTC	CASSHPRGLGNIQYF	TRBJ2-4	-	-	TRBV23-1
TGTGCCATCAGTGAGCCGACAGGGGGTAGAAACACCATATATTTT	CAISEPTGGRNTIYF	TRBJ1-3	-	TRBD1	TRBV10-3
TGTGCCAGCAGCTTAGCGCCAGCCTATAGCAATCAGCCCCAGCATTTT	CASSLAPAYSNQPQHF	TRBJ1-5	-	-	TRBV7-2
TGTGCCACCAGCAGAGAGGGGACACCAGGGACCGGGGAGCTGTTTTTT	CATSREGTPGTGELFF	TRBJ2-2	-	-	TRBV15
TGTGCCTGGATCCGGGAGGCCGGGGAGCTGTTTTTT	CAWIREAGELFF	TRBJ2-2	-	TRBD2	TRBV30
TGTGCCAGCAGTGTGCCCGGGACAGGGGACCACGAGCAGTACTTC	CASSVPGTGDHEQYF	TRBJ2-7	-	TRBD1	TRBV25-1
TGTGCCAGCAAGGCAGGGGCGGGCTATGGCTACACCTTC	CASKAGAGYGYTF	TRBJ1-2	-	-	TRBV6-1
TGTGCCAGCAGCTTTATGGAGGCAACTAATGAAAAACTGTTTTTT	CASSFMEATNEKLFF	TRBJ1-4	-	-	TRBV7-8
TGCGCCAGCAACCCGGGACTAGGTGTAACCTCTGGAAACACCATATATTTT	CASNPGLGVTSGNTIYF	TRBJ1-3	-	-	TRBV5-1
TGTGCCAGCAGCTTATCAGGGAATCAGCCCCAGCATTTT	CASSLSGNQPQHF	TRBJ1-5	few	-	TRBV7-2
TGTGCCAGCTCGCTCGGGGAGTACACCGGGGAGCTGTTTTTT	CASSLGEYTGELFF	TRBJ2-2	-	-	TRBV18
TGTGCCAGCAGTATAGCAGGGGTTAACGAAGCTTTCTTT	CASSIAGVNEAFF	TRBJ1-1	-	-	TRBV7-2
TGTGCCAGCAGCTATGCTAGCGGGGCGTACAATGAGCAGTTCTTC	CASSYASGAYNEQFF	TRBJ2-1	once	TRBD2	TRBV7-2
TGTGCCAGCAGCCCAAGCCCCGTAGCGGGAGGGCCGCGAAATGAGCAGTTCTTC	CASSPSPVAGGPRNEQFF	TRBJ2-1	few	TRBD2	TRBV7-9
TGTGCCAGCAGTTACTCCACTAGCGGGAACCCCGTCATGTACAATGAGCAGTTCTTC	CASSYSTSGNPVMYNEQFF	TRBJ2-1	-	TRBD2	TRBV6-7
TGTGCCAGCTCTACAGGAAACTCTGGGGCCAACGTCCTGACTTTC	CASSTGNSGANVLTF	TRBJ2-6	few	-	TRBV19
TGTGCCAGCAGCCGAACCAAGACACCCCAAGAGACCCAGTACTTC	CASSRTKTPQETQYF	TRBJ2-5	-	-	TRBV7-2
TGTGCCAGCAGTTACTCGGCAGGCCGACATGGCTACACCTTC	CASSYSAGRHGYTF	TRBJ1-2	-	-	TRBV6-5